These T cell receptor beta chains were read from a single sample in a study of beta chain features in type 1 diabetes. This table comes from immunoSEQ multiplex PCR, and its TCRdb copy is limited to in-frame clones, with some not included. The data contain about 47,000 clones, just under 45% of them singletons. The sequencing input was stem cell memory CD4+ T cells from blood. Receptors originate from a man younger than 45 with type 1 diabetes. The CDR3 runs from the conserved cysteine through the conserved F or W. Fields, in order: V gene, clone size, J gene, D gene, CDR3 protein, CDR3 DNA. D genes are given only for firm matches. The size entry is marked missing in some rows and otherwise reads once, few, many or a size class.

>TRBV4-2|few|TRBJ2-5|NA
CASSQDRTQYF
TGTGCCAGCAGCCAAGATAGGACCCAGTACTTC
>TRBV5-1|NA|TRBJ2-3|NA
CASSLGGGPASTDTQYF
TGCGCCAGCAGCTTGGGCGGGGGCCCTGCTAGCACAGATACGCAGTATTTT
>TRBV5-1|few|TRBJ1-2|NA
CASSLYPGSTDGYTF
TGCGCCAGCAGCTTGTATCCAGGCTCTACAGATGGCTACACCTTC
>TRBV18|NA|TRBJ2-7|NA
CASSPDRPGAHEQYF
TGTGCCAGCTCACCGGACCGCCCGGGAGCCCACGAGCAGTACTTC
>TRBV4-3|few|TRBJ1-4|NA
CASSQVGGRGEKLFF
TGCGCCAGCAGCCAAGTGGGAGGGCGCGGGGAAAAACTGTTTTTT
>TRBV7-8|NA|TRBJ2-5|TRBD2
CASSQGLTKETQYF
TGTGCCAGCAGCCAGGGACTAACTAAAGAGACCCAGTACTTC
>TRBV5-4|NA|TRBJ2-7|NA
CASSLGQASQYF
TGTGCCAGCAGCTTGGGACAGGCGAGTCAGTACTTC
>TRBV19|few|TRBJ2-4|NA
CASSMRTENIQYF
TGTGCCAGTAGTATGCGGACAGAAAACATTCAGTACTTC
>TRBV7-9|NA|TRBJ1-4|NA
CASSSGQLDNEKLFF
TGTGCCAGCAGCTCCGGACAGCTAGATAATGAAAAACTGTTTTTT
>TRBV7-9|NA|TRBJ2-3|TRBD2
CASSPGLAGGPDTQYF
TGTGCCAGCAGCCCGGGACTAGCGGGAGGGCCTGATACGCAGTATTTT
>TRBV7-3|NA|TRBJ1-5|TRBD1
CASRGQGHQPQHF
TGTGCCAGCCGGGGACAGGGGCATCAGCCCCAGCATTTT
>TRBV6-6|few|TRBJ1-3|TRBD1
CASSYPGQGSGNTIYF
TGTGCCAGCAGTTACCCCGGACAGGGAAGCGGCAACACCATATATTTT
>TRBV5-1|few|TRBJ2-3|TRBD2
CASSWIAGADTQYF
TGCGCCAGCAGCTGGATAGCGGGTGCAGATACGCAGTATTTT
>TRBV19|NA|TRBJ2-3|NA
CASSYLAVLTDTQYF
TGTGCCAGTAGTTACCTCGCGGTCCTCACAGATACGCAGTATTTT
>TRBV19|NA|TRBJ2-5|TRBD1
CASSRTGEETQYF
TGTGCCAGTAGCAGGACAGGGGAAGAGACCCAGTACTTC
>TRBV15|NA|TRBJ1-5|NA
CATSRETVNQPQHF
TGTGCCACCAGCAGGGAGACGGTCAATCAGCCCCAGCATTTT
>TRBV18|NA|TRBJ1-4|NA
CASSPREKLFF
TGTGCCAGCTCACCGCGGGAAAAACTGTTTTTT